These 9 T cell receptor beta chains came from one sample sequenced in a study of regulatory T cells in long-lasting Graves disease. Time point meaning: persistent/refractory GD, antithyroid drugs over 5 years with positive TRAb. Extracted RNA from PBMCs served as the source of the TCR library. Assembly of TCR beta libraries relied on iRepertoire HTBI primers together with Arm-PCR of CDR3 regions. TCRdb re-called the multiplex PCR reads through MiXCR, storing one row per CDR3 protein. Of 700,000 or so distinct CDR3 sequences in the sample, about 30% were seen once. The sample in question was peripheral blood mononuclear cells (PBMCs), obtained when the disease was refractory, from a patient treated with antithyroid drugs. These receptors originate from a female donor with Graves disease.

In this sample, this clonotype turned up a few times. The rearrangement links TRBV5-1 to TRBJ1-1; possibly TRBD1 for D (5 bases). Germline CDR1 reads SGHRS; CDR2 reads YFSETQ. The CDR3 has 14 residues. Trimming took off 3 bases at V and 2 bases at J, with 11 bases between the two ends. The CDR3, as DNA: TGCGCCAGCAGCTCGATGACAGTTAACACTGAAGCTTTCTTT. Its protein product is CASSSMTVNTEAFF.

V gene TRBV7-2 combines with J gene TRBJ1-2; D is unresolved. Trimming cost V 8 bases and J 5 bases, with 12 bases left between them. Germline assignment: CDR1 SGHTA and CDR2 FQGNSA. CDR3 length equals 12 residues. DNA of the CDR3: TGTGCCAGCCTGGACGAGGCGTATGGCTACACCTTC. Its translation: CASLDEAYGYTF.

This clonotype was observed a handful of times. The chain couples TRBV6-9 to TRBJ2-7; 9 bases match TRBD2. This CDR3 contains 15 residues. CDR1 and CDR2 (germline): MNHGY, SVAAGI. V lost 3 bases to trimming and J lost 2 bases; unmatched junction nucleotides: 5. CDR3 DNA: TGTGCCAGCAGTTACACTAGCGGGCTCCCCTACGAGCAGTACTTC. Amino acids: CASSYTSGLPYEQYF.

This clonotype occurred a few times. CDR3 amino acids: CASSEAGRGYTF. The CDR3 region has the DNA TGTGCCAGCAGTGAAGCGGGCAGAGGCTACACCTTC. J is TRBJ1-2 and V is TRBV6-1; no definite D call. This CDR3 has 12 amino acids. The ends were cut back, 0 bases at V and 8 bases at J, with 7 bases in the middle. Germline lookup yields CDR1 MNHNS and CDR2 SASEGT.

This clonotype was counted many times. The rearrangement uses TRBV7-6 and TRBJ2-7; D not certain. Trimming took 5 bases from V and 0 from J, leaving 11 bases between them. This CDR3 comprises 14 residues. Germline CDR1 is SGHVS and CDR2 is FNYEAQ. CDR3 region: CASSPRSSSYEQYF. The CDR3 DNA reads TGTGCCAGCAGCCCCCGGAGTAGCTCCTACGAGCAGTACTTC. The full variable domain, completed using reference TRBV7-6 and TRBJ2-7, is GAGVSQSPRYKVTKRGQDVALRCDPISGHVSLYWYRQALGQGPEFLTYFNYEAQQDKSGLPNDRFSAERPEGSISTLTIQRTEQRDSAMYRCASSPRSSSYEQYFGPGTRLTVT.

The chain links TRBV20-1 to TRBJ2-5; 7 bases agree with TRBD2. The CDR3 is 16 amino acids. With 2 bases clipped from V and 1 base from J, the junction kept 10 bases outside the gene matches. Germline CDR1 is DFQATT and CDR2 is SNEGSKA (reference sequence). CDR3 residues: CSARSYERGFQETQYF. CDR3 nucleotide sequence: TGCAGTGCTAGATCCTACGAGCGGGGTTTCCAAGAGACCCAGTACTTC.

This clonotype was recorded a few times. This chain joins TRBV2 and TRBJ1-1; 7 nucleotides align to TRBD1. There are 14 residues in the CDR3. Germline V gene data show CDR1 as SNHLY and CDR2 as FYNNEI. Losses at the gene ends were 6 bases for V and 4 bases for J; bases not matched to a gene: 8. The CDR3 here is CASRGTGEATEAFF. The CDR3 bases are TGTGCCAGCAGGGGAACAGGGGAGGCCACTGAAGCTTTCTTT.

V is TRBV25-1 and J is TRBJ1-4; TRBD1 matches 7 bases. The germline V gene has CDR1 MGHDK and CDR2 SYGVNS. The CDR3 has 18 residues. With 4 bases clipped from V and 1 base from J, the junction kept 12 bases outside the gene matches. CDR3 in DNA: TGTGCCAGCAGTGTCGGTCAGGGGGGTCGAGGAACTAATGAAAAACTGTTTTTT. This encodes CASSVGQGGRGTNEKLFF.

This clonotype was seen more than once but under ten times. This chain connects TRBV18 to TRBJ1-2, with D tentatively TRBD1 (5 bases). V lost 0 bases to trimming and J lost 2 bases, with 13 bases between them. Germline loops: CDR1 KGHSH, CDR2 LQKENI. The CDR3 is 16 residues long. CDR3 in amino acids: CASSPPSTDPNYGYTF. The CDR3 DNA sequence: TGTGCCAGCTCACCACCCTCGACAGACCCAAACTATGGCTACACCTTC.